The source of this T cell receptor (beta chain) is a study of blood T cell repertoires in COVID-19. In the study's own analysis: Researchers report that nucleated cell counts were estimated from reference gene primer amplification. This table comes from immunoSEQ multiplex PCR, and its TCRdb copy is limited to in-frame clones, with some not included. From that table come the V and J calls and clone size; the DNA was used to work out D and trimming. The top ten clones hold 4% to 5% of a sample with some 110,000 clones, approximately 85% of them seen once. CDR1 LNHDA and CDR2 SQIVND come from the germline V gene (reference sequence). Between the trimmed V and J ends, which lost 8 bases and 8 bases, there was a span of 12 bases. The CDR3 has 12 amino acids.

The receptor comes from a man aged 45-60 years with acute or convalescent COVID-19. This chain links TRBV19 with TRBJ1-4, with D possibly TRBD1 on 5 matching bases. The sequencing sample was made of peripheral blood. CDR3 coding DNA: TGTGCCAGTTCAGGGTTTGGAGAAAAACTGTTTTTT. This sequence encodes CASSGFGEKLFF.